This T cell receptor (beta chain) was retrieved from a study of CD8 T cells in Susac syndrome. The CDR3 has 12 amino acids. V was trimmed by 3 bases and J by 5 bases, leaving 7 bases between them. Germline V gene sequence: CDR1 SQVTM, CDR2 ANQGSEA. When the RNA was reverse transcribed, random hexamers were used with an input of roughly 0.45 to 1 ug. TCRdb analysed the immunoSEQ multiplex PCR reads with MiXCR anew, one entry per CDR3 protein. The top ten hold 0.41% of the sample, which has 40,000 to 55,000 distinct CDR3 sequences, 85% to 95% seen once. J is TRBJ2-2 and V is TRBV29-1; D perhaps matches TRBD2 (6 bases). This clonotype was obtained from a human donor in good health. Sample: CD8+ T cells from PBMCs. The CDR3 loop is CSVEEGTGELFF. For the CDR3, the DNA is TGCAGCGTTGAGGAGGGAACCGGGGAGCTGTTTTTT.